The 21 T cell receptor beta chains below come from one sample, sequenced in a study of shared T cell receptors in the human thymus. TCRdb's table, derived via immunoSEQ multiplex PCR, lists solely in-frame clones and lacks some. The table records about 660,000 clones, 85% to 90% of them present only once. The sample also formed part of further work on human thymus T cells.

Sequencing was done on a sample of thymocytes. The origin of the receptors is a boy in the first two years of life with a congenital heart defect.

The V and J genes are TRBV12-5 and TRBJ2-7, with 7 positions matching TRBD2. Germline CDR1 is LGHNT and CDR2 is FRNRAP. This CDR3 has 19 amino acids. V shed 0 bases, J shed 5 bases, and the junction held 19 bases outside the gene matches. The DNA of the CDR3 is TGTGCTAGTGGTTTGGTAACGACCCAAGGGACTAAGTGGCGGCACGAGCAGTACTTC. It encodes CASGLVTTQGTKWRHEQYF.

This chain connects TRBV18 to TRBJ2-7, with 7 bases that match TRBD1. The junction had 11 bases not matched to a gene; V was cut back by 3 bases and J by 6 bases. This CDR3 region has 15 residues. Germline V gives CDR1 KGHSH, CDR2 LQKENI. The CDR3 here is CASSPFGTAPPEQYF. Written as DNA, the CDR3 is TGTGCCAGCTCACCCTTTGGGACAGCCCCTCCCGAGCAGTACTTC.

The chain recombines TRBV29-1 with TRBJ2-5, with 7 bases aligning to TRBD1. CDR1 SQVTM and CDR2 ANQGSEA come from the germline V gene. V gave up 1 base and J gave up 0 bases; unmatched junction bases: 8. The CDR3 runs to 16 residues. CDR3 sequence (DNA): TGCAGCGTTGAAGCACCGACAGGGCAGTACCAAGAGACCCAGTACTTC. Translated: CSVEAPTGQYQETQYF.

This clone showed up just a few times. The V call is TRBV2, the J call TRBJ2-7, with D perhaps TRBD2 (6 bases). CDR3 length equals 12 residues. With 7 bases removed from V and 0 bases from J, the gap between germline ends came to 7 bases. Germline CDR1 reads SNHLY; CDR2 reads FYNNEI. CDR3 sequence (DNA): TGTGCCAGCATGGGGGGCTCCTACGAGCAGTACTTC. Residues: CASMGGSYEQYF.

The rearrangement joins TRBV9 to TRBJ2-3, with 8 bases lining up with TRBD2. The CDR3 extends over 16 amino acids. Germline V gene sequence: CDR1 SGDLS, CDR2 YYNGEE. V gave up 2 bases and J gave up 1 base; unmatched junction bases: 6. CDR3 DNA sequence: TGTGCCAGCAGCGTTAACGGGAGGGGGGGCACAGATACGCAGTATTTT. It yields the protein CASSVNGRGGTDTQYF.

The chain couples TRBV15 to TRBJ2-7; TRBD2 agrees at 16 bases. From germline, CDR1 is LNHNV and CDR2 YYDKDF (reference sequence). The CDR3 covers 18 residues. Trimming at V came to 3 bases and at J to 2 bases, leaving 7 bases not matched to a gene. CDR3 in DNA: TGTGCCACCAGCAGCCAGGGACTAGCGGGAGGGCCGCCCTACGAGCAGTACTTC. Residues: CATSSQGLAGGPPYEQYF. Full variable domain (outside the CDR3, taken from reference TRBV15 and TRBJ2-7): DAMVIQNPRYQVTQFGKPVTLSCSQTLNHNVMYWYQQKSSQAPKLLFHYYDKDFNNEADTPDNFQSRRPNTSFCFLDIRSPGLGDTAMYLCATSSQGLAGGPPYEQYFGPGTRLTVT.

The chain has TRBV27 and TRBJ1-1; TRBD1 is a possible D gene (6 bases). Germline values: CDR1 MNHEY, CDR2 SMNVEV (reference sequence). Trimming took 2 bases from V and 0 from J, leaving 13 bases between them. This CDR3 region has 16 residues. The CDR3 here is CASSLGQGIMNTEAFF. The CDR3 DNA reads as TGTGCCAGCAGTTTAGGGCAGGGGATCATGAACACTGAAGCTTTCTTT.

The chain combines TRBV7-9 with TRBJ2-1; 7 nucleotides match TRBD2. CDR3 length: 16 residues. J gave up 5 bases and V 1 base, and 8 bases lay outside the gene matches. Germline V gives CDR1 SEHNR, CDR2 FQNEAQ (reference sequence). This chain's CDR3 is CASSLVGLAAHNEQFF. The CDR3 DNA reads as TGTGCCAGCAGCTTAGTGGGCCTAGCGGCCCACAATGAGCAGTTCTTC.

The CDR3 coding sequence is TGTGCCAGCAGTGAATGGGGGGGACAGGGGATAGGCTACACCTTC. It codes for CASSEWGGQGIGYTF. The chain combines TRBV25-1 with TRBJ1-2; 10 positions agree with TRBD1. The CDR3 has 15 residues. From germline, CDR1 is MGHDK and CDR2 SYGVNS. V lost 1 base to trimming and J lost 8 bases; unmatched junction nucleotides: 7.

The chain employs TRBV19 and TRBJ1-2; tentative D call: TRBD1 (6 bases). The CDR3 is 13 residues long. Per the germline V gene, CDR1 is LNHDA and CDR2 is SQIVND (reference sequence). V lost 5 bases to trimming and J lost 2 bases, with 9 bases between them. CDR3 bases: TGTGCCAGTAGTCCAGGGGAAAACTATGGCTACACCTTC. It specifies CASSPGENYGYTF.

V is TRBV4-3 and J is TRBJ2-7; D possibly corresponds to TRBD2 (5 bases). This CDR3 contains 13 residues. CDR1 LGHNA and CDR2 YSLEER come from the germline V gene. Trimming removed 2 bases at V and 5 bases at J, with 10 bases between. The CDR3 DNA reads as TGCGCCAGCAGCCAAAAAGAGAGGGACGAGCAGTACTTC. It encodes CASSQKERDEQYF.

This clone was observed a single time. The chain carries TRBV14 and TRBJ1-2, with 12 bases lining up with TRBD1. Germline V gives CDR1 SGHDN, CDR2 FVKESK. The V and J ends lost 1 base and 7 bases, in that order; junction bases with no gene match: 7. The CDR3 covers 16 residues. The CDR3 nucleotides read TGTGCCAGCAGCCAAGGCAGGGACAGGGGGCTTTCTGGCTACACCTTC. Amino acid sequence: CASSQGRDRGLSGYTF. Supplemented by reference TRBV14 and TRBJ1-2, the full variable domain reads EAGVTQFPSHSVIEKGQTVTLRCDPISGHDNLYWYRRVMGKEIKFLLHFVKESKQDESGMPNNRFLAERTGGTYSTLKVQPAELEDSGVYFCASSQGRDRGLSGYTFGSGTRLTVV.

V and J are TRBV19 and TRBJ2-1; D gene unclear. V was shortened by 1 base and J by 7 bases, with 11 bases between the two germline ends. The length of the CDR3 is 14 residues. Per the germline V gene, CDR1 is LNHDA and CDR2 is SQIVND (reference sequence). The DNA for the CDR3 is TGTGCCAGTAGTATAGTTGGCAAGAGGAATGAGCAGTTCTTC. This translates into CASSIVGKRNEQFF.

J is TRBJ1-2 and V is TRBV5-6; possibly TRBD1 for D (6 bases). Trimming took 6 bases from V and 8 from J, leaving 14 bases between them. Germline CDR1 is SGHDT and CDR2 is YYEEEE. CDR3 length: 12 residues. The CDR3 loop is CASTLTGKGYTF. CDR3 bases: TGTGCCAGCACCTTAACAGGGAAAGGCTACACCTTC. The variable domain in full, completed from reference TRBV5-6 and TRBJ1-2, reads DAGVTQSPTHLIKTRGQQVTLRCSPKSGHDTVSWYQQALGQGPQFIFQYYEEEERQRGNFPDRFSGHQFPNYSSELNVNALLLGDSALYLCASTLTGKGYTFGSGTRLTVV.

In this sample, this clone turned up a few times. The chain combines TRBV18 with TRBJ1-4; D is ambiguous. Trimming pared 4 bases from V and 8 bases from J, leaving 14 bases between. Germline V gene sequence: CDR1 KGHSH, CDR2 LQKENI. The CDR3 totals 14 residues. The CDR3 nucleotides are TGTGCCAGCTCACTTGACTCGGGAGGCGAAAAACTGTTTTTT. Its translation: CASSLDSGGEKLFF. Full variable domain (missing parts from reference TRBV18 and TRBJ1-4): NAGVMQNPRHLVRRRGQEARLRCSPMKGHSHVYWYRQLPEEGLKFMVYLQKENIIDESGMPKERFSAEFPKEGPSILRIQQVVRGDSAAYFCASSLDSGGEKLFFGSGTQLSVL.

This chain connects TRBV6-1 to TRBJ2-2; 7 bases align to TRBD1. V shed 2 bases and J 1 base; nucleotides not matched to a gene: 4. Germline V gene lookup returns CDR1 MNHNS and CDR2 SASEGT. This CDR3 contains 16 residues. The chain's CDR3 is CASSERTGQNTGELFF. The CDR3 DNA follows: TGTGCCAGCAGTGAACGGACAGGCCAGAACACCGGGGAGCTGTTTTTT.

This sequence joins TRBV4-1 and TRBJ2-7; 14 nucleotides match TRBD2. The germline V gene encodes CDR1 MGHRA and CDR2 YSYEKL. The CDR3 spans 18 residues. V dropped 4 bases and J dropped 3; count of bases not matched to a gene: 11. Here the CDR3 DNA reads TGCGCCAGCAGCCCTAGACTAGCGGGAGGGGATCTAGGCTACGAGCAGTACTTC. This gives the protein CASSPRLAGGDLGYEQYF.

V is TRBV6-1 and J is TRBJ1-5; no reliable D call. CDR1 and CDR2 from the germline V gene are MNHNS and SASEGT. The CDR3 sequence is 14 residues long. V was shortened by 5 bases and J by 0 bases, with 8 bases between the two germline ends. As DNA, the CDR3 is TGTGCCAGCAGTCCGGGAGATAGCAATCAGCCCCAGCATTTT. Its translation is CASSPGDSNQPQHF.

V usage is TRBV25-1 and J usage is TRBJ2-7, with a weak D call TRBD2 (5 bases). The germline V gene encodes CDR1 MGHDK and CDR2 SYGVNS. Trimming removed 2 bases from V and 6 bases from J, with 17 bases in between. The CDR3 has 15 amino acids. For the CDR3, the DNA is TGTGCCAGCAGTGAACCGGCCCGGGCGGGTGTCGAGCAGTACTTC. It yields the protein CASSEPARAGVEQYF.

The sample holds one count of this clone. The rearrangement joins TRBV27 to TRBJ2-5; 9 positions agree with TRBD2. CDR1 is MNHEY and CDR2 is SMNVEV in the germline V gene (reference sequence). V trimming: 0 bases; J trimming: 5 bases; junction bases outside the gene matches: 7. The CDR3 length is 16 residues. Here the CDR3 DNA reads TGTGCCAGCAGTTTATCTAGCGGGAGAAGGGGGGAGACCCAGTACTTC. This codes for CASSLSSGRRGETQYF.

The chain uses TRBV7-6 and TRBJ2-5; tentatively, D is TRBD2 (6 bases). This CDR3 comprises 11 residues. CDR1 and CDR2 from the germline V gene are SGHVS and FNYEAQ. In DNA form, the CDR3 reads TGTGCTGTGGGGGGCCAAGAGACCCAGTACTTC. Translation gives CAVGGQETQYF.